This T cell receptor (beta chain) was recovered during a study of T cell responses to AZD1222 COVID-19 vaccine. A note on this clone: Its antigen is as yet unknown.

The study, taken as a whole, reports: A reported finding is that nearly half of spike-specific TCRs target unmutated variant regions.

Trimming removed 4 bases from V and 9 bases from J; junction bases left unmatched: 11. CDR3 size: 14 residues. CDR1 is SGHTA, CDR2 FQGNSA, per germline. Profiled with immunoSEQ multiplex PCR; TCRdb holds only in-frame clones, not every one. This sample has about 140,000 clones, with approximately 92% found just once. This specimen was peripheral blood, taken on day 0 of AZD1222 vaccination. The chain combines TRBV7-2 with TRBJ2-5; 7 bases fit TRBD2. The receptor comes from an adult in good health. The CDR3 DNA sequence: TGTGCCAGCAGCTCGGGACGGGGAGGGCGGGCCCAGTACTTC. It translates to CASSSGRGGRAQYF.